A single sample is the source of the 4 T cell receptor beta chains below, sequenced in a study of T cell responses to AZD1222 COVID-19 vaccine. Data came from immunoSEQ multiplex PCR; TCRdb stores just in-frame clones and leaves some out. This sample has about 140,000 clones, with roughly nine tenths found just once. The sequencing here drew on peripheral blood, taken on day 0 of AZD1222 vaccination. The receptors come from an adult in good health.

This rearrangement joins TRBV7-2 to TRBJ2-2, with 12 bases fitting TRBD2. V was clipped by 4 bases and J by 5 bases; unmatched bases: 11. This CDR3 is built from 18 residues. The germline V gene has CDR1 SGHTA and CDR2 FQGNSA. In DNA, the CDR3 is TGTGCCAGCAGCTCCCCCGGACTAGCGGGAATTGGGACCGGGGAGCTGTTTTTT. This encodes CASSSPGLAGIGTGELFF.

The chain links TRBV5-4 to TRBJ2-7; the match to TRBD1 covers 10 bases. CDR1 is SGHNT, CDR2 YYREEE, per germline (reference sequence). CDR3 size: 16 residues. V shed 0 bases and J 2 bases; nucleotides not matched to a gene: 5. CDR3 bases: TGTGCCAGCAGCTTGGACCGGGACAGGGGTACCTACGAGCAGTACTTC. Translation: CASSLDRDRGTYEQYF.

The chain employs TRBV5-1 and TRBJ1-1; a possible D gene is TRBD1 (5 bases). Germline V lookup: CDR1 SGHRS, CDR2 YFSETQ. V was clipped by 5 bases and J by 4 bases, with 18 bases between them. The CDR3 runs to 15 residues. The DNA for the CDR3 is TGCGCCAGCAGTATGGGGGGGAGTGTTGGCACTGAAGCTTTCTTT. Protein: CASSMGGSVGTEAFF.

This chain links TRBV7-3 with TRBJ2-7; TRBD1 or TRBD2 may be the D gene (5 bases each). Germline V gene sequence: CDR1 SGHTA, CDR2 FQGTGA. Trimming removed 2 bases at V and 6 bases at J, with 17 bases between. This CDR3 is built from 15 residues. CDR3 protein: CASSLVEGNPSEQYF. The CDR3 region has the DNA TGTGCCAGCAGCTTAGTTGAGGGGAACCCAAGCGAGCAGTACTTC.